This TCR beta chain was retrieved from a study of radiotherapy plus CTLA-4 blockade in lung cancer. Study in general: Objective responses occurred in about 17% of patients; around 30% had disease control.

Chemo-refractory metastatic non-small-cell lung cancer patients received focal radiation with ipilimumab CTLA-4 blockade. The count of this clone is one. What it binds is unknown. Trimming cost V 2 bases and J 8 bases; bases outside gene matches: 2. This CDR3 comprises 14 residues. Germline loops: CDR1 KGHSH, CDR2 LQKENI. Overall study findings and caveats: Early clone dynamics of blood T cells, plus interferon-beta, reportedly predicted response best. Among blood TCR repertoires after radiotherapy plus ipilimumab, tumor-derived clones expanded.

Clones were sequenced by immunoSEQ multiplex PCR, and TCRdb holds only the in-frame ones, with some missing. Of about 110,000 clones in the sample, over 65% were seen once. The clonotype comes from a human donor with non-small cell lung cancer that progressed on radiotherapy plus ipilimumab. Some clones in this sample may be carry-over from other donors' samples. The source material was peripheral blood, sampled from a patient treated with radiotherapy plus ipilimumab. The V gene is TRBV18, the J gene TRBJ1-6, with 8 nucleotides matching TRBD1. The CDR3 reads CASSPSGGDSPLHF. The CDR3 nucleotides read TGTGCCAGCTCACCATCAGGGGGCGATTCACCCCTCCACTTT.